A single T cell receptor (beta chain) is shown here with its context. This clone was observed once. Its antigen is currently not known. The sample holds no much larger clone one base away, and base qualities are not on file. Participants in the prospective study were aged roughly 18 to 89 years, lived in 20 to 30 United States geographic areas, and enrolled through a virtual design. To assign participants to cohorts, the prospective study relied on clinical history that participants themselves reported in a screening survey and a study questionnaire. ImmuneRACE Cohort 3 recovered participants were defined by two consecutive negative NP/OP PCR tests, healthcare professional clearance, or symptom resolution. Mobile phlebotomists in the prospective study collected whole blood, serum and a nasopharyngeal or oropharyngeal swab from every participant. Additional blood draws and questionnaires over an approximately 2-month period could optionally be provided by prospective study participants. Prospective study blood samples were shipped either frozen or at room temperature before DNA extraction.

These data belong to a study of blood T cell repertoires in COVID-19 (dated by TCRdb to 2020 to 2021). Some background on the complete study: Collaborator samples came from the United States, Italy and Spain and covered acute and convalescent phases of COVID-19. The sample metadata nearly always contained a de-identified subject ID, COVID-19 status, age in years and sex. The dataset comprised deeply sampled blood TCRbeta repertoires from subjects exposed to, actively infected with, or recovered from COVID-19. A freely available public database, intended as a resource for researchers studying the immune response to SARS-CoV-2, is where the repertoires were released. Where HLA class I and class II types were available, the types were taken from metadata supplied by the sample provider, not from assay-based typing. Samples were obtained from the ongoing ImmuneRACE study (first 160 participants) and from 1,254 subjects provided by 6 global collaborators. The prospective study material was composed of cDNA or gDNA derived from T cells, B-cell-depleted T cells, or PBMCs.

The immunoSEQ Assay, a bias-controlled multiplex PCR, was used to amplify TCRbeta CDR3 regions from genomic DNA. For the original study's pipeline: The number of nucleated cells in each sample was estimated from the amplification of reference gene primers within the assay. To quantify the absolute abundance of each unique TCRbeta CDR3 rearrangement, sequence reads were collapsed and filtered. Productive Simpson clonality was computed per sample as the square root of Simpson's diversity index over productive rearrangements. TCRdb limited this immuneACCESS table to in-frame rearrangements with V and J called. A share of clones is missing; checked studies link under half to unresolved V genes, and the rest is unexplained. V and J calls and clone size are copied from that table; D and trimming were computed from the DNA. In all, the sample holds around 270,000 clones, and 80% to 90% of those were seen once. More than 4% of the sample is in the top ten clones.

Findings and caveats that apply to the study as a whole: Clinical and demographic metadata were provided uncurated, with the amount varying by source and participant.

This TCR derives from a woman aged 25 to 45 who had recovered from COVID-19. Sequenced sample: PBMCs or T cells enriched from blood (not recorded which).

CDR3 loop: CASSLGTTGYGYTF. The nucleotides are TGTGCCAGCAGCTTAGGGACAACCGGCTATGGCTACACCTTC. In this chain, TRBV7-2 is recombined with TRBJ1-2; matching of 5 bases hints at TRBD1 as the D gene. The CDR3 runs 14 amino acids, cysteine and phenylalanine included. The read is trimmed to its CDR3 DNA, 42 bases read in frame from base 1. In the germline V gene, CDR1 corresponds to SGHTA and CDR2 to FQGNSA. V is pared back by 1 base and J by 4 bases, with 10 bases lying between the germline termini.